Listed here are 8 T cell receptor beta chains from one sample, sequenced in a study of blood T cell repertoires in COVID-19. Some clones are missing from TCRdb's copy, which holds only in-frame ones; the method was immunoSEQ multiplex PCR. The sample contains roughly 220,000 clones, 80% to 90% of which appear only once. Sample: PBMCs or T cells enriched from blood (not recorded which). These receptors came from a young woman in a cohort exposed to, infected with or recovered from COVID-19 (not recorded which).

This rearrangement joins TRBV19 to TRBJ1-2; 8 nucleotides align to TRBD1. Germline-derived CDR1 and CDR2 are LNHDA and SQIVND (reference sequence). V lost 4 bases and J lost 8; bases outside the gene matches: 6. The CDR3 extends over 13 amino acids. The DNA for the CDR3 is TGTGCCAGTAGTACGACAGGGGTCGGCGGCTACACCTTC. It codes for CASSTTGVGGYTF. Supplemented by reference TRBV19 and TRBJ1-2, the full variable domain reads DGGITQSPKYLFRKEGQNVTLSCEQNLNHDAMYWYRQDPGQGLRLIYYSQIVNDFQKGDIAEGYSVSREKKESFPLTVTSAQKNPTAFYLCASSTTGVGGYTFGSGTRLTVV.

The chain joins TRBV7-2 to TRBJ1-5, with a weak D call TRBD1 (6 bases). CDR3 length equals 15 residues. V lost 1 base and J lost 5, with 12 bases in between. Germline V lookup: CDR1 SGHTA, CDR2 FQGNSA. The CDR3 is CASSLDAQGYQPQHF. The CDR3 DNA reads as TGTGCCAGCAGCTTAGACGCACAGGGTTATCAGCCCCAGCATTTT.

The chain recombines TRBV5-1 with TRBJ2-7; D perhaps matches TRBD1 (6 bases). Germline V gene lookup returns CDR1 SGHRS and CDR2 YFSETQ. The germline V and J ends were trimmed by 2 bases and 0 bases, with 12 bases remaining between them. The CDR3 covers 15 residues. The DNA of the CDR3 is TGCGCCAGCAGCTTAGGAACAGGGAGCTCCTACGAGCAGTACTTC. This codes for CASSLGTGSSYEQYF.

The chain couples TRBV3-1 (or the pseudogene TRBV3-2) to TRBJ1-2; a weak D match, TRBD1 (6 bases). Trimming shortened V by 5 bases and J by 4 bases, and 17 bases separated the two germline ends. Per germline, CDR1 LGHDT and CDR2 YNNKEL (reference sequence). The CDR3 has 15 amino acids. CDR3 amino acids: CASSFRGGPPYGYTF. CDR3 coding DNA: TGTGCCAGCAGCTTTAGGGGGGGCCCTCCCTATGGCTACACCTTC.

For the CDR3, the DNA is TGTGCCAGCAGTGCCGACACCACAGATACGCAGTATTTT. It encodes CASSADTTDTQYF. The chain is built from TRBV6-4 and TRBJ2-3; D remains unclear. Looked up from germline, CDR1 is MRHNA and CDR2 is SNTAGT. The CDR3 consists of 13 residues. Trimming removed 4 bases at V and 2 bases at J, with 7 bases between.

The genes are TRBV11-3 and TRBJ1-5; TRBD1 is a possible D gene (6 bases). Deletions cut 5 bases from V and 5 bases from J, with 13 bases between. Germline lookup yields CDR1 SGHNT and CDR2 YENEEA. The CDR3 contains 14 residues. CDR3 sequence: CASSRGGEDQPQHF. For the CDR3, the DNA is TGTGCCAGCAGCAGGGGGGGCGAGGATCAGCCCCAGCATTTT.

This clone has a single count. The J gene is TRBJ1-6, the V gene TRBV2; perhaps TRBD1 as D (6 bases). Trimming stripped 9 bases from V and 10 bases from J, with 16 bases between. Germline V lookup: CDR1 SNHLY, CDR2 FYNNEI. The CDR3 is made up of 13 amino acids. CDR3 in amino acids: CASTQGRGSPLHF. CDR3 DNA sequence: TGTGCCAGTACACAGGGACGAGGATCACCCCTCCACTTT.

The chain employs TRBV7-9 and TRBJ1-3, with D unclear. CDR3 length equals 14 residues. Germline V CDR1 and CDR2: SEHNR, FQNEAQ (reference sequence). The V end lost 6 bases, the J end lost 0 bases, and 9 bases lay between the germline ends. CDR3 coding DNA: TGTGCCAGCAGTTCTATATCCTCTGGAAACACCATATATTTT. Translation: CASSSISSGNTIYF.